The 13 T cell receptor beta chains below all came from one sample that was sequenced in a study of T cells in Graves' hyperthyroidism and ophthalmopathy. Researchers took RNA transcripts and amplified the TCR beta CDR3 regions from them. The HTBI primer set was used in a first-round RT-PCR of the TCR CDR3. Via MiXCR, TCRdb re-called the multiplex PCR reads, giving one row per CDR3 protein. The table has approximately 370,000 distinct CDR3 sequences, about 15% seen once. The sequencing input was blood. These receptor sequences come from a woman aged 25 to 39 with Graves' hyperthyroidism that later progressed to Graves' ophthalmopathy.

The rearrangement links TRBV18 to TRBJ1-1; D not resolved. The CDR3 is 16 residues long. Looked up from germline, CDR1 is KGHSH and CDR2 is LQKENI. Trimming stripped 3 bases from V and 4 bases from J, with 18 bases between. CDR3 sequence: CASSPRMREWSTEAFF. The CDR3 DNA sequence: TGTGCCAGCTCACCGCGGATGAGGGAATGGTCCACTGAAGCTTTCTTT. Full variable domain (rest looked up from reference TRBV18 and TRBJ1-1): NAGVMQNPRHLVRRRGQEARLRCSPMKGHSHVYWYRQLPEEGLKFMVYLQKENIIDESGMPKERFSAEFPKEGPSILRIQQVVRGDSAAYFCASSPRMREWSTEAFFGQGTRLTVV.

This clonotype was observed a few times. CDR3 in DNA: TGCGCCAGCAGTCCCGGGACTAGCGGGAGGCTGAACACCGGGGAGCTGTTTTTT. This gives the protein CASSPGTSGRLNTGELFF. V gene TRBV5-1 combines with J gene TRBJ2-2; 15 nucleotides line up with TRBD2. Germline V CDR1 and CDR2: SGHRS, YFSETQ. This CDR3 has 18 amino acids. After removal of 5 bases from V and 1 base from J, the junction contained 6 bases not matched to a gene.

There are many counts of this clonotype. V gene TRBV12-3 or TRBV12-4 combines with J gene TRBJ2-3, with 9 bases matching TRBD2. The trim removed 6 bases at V and 3 bases at J, leaving 4 bases unmatched. This CDR3 is built from 14 residues. CDR3 bases: TGTGCCAGCAGACATAGCGGGGGTACAGATACGCAGTATTTT. Encoded protein: CASRHSGGTDTQYF.

In this sample, this clonotype turned up once. The J gene is TRBJ2-2, the V gene TRBV2; 16 nucleotides align to TRBD2. The CDR3 length is 17 residues. Germline V gene sequence: CDR1 SNHLY, CDR2 FYNNEI. The V and J ends lost 6 bases and 2 bases, in that order; junction bases with no gene match: 3. The CDR3 DNA reads as TGTGCCAGCAGGGGACTAGCGGGAGGGATTAACACCGGGGAGCTGTTTTTT. As protein: CASRGLAGGINTGELFF.

Many counts were recorded for this clonotype. The rearrangement links TRBV6-1 to TRBJ2-1; D ambiguous. Trimming cost V 6 bases and J 5 bases, with 5 bases left between them. Germline CDR1 is MNHNS and CDR2 is SASEGT. The CDR3 runs to 11 residues. CDR3 nucleotide sequence: TGTGCCAGCAGGGACCACAATGAGCAGTTCTTC. It is translated as CASRDHNEQFF.

This clonotype was recorded many times. The rearrangement links TRBV27 to TRBJ1-1; D not resolved. CDR1 MNHEY and CDR2 SMNVEV come from the germline V gene (reference sequence). V shed 6 bases and J shed 1 base, with 6 bases lying between them. The CDR3 is 12 residues long. As DNA, the CDR3 is TGTGCCAGCAGGACTCCGAACACTGAAGCTTTCTTT. The encoded protein is CASRTPNTEAFF.

This clonotype was observed many times. This chain uses TRBV13 with TRBJ1-1; D ambiguous. Germline V gene data show CDR1 as PRHDT and CDR2 as FYEKMQ (reference sequence). Trimming took 7 bases from V and 1 from J, leaving 13 bases between them. There are 14 residues in the CDR3. The CDR3 loop is CASKEEDTNTEAFF. CDR3 nucleotide sequence: TGTGCCAGCAAGGAGGAAGACACGAACACTGAAGCTTTCTTT. Together with reference TRBV13 and TRBJ1-1, the CDR3 gives the full variable domain: AAGVIQSPRHLIKEKRETATLKCYPIPRHDTVYWYQQGPGQDPQFLISFYEKMQSDKGSIPDRFSAQQFSDYHSELNMSSLELGDSALYFCASKEEDTNTEAFFGQGTRLTVV.

V and J are TRBV19 and TRBJ1-3; D perhaps matches TRBD1 (6 bases). V shed 10 bases and J shed 4 bases, with 17 bases lying between them. CDR1 is LNHDA and CDR2 is SQIVND in the germline V gene (reference sequence). This CDR3 has 14 residues. The CDR3 loop is CATKPTGKGNTIYF. CDR3 coding DNA: TGTGCCACCAAACCAACAGGGAAGGGAAACACCATATATTTT.

This clonotype was detected ten times or more. The chain combines TRBV2 with TRBJ2-5, with unresolved D. The CDR3 runs to 11 residues. V was cut by 9 bases and J by 5 bases, with 10 bases left in between. The germline V gene has CDR1 SNHLY and CDR2 FYNNEI. CDR3 nucleotides: TGTGCCAGTAAAACGTTGGAGACCCAGTACTTC. As protein: CASKTLETQYF.

The CDR3 protein is CASSHVGTDTQYF. CDR3 DNA sequence: TGTGCCAGCAGCCACGTTGGGACAGATACGCAGTATTTT. The V gene is TRBV7-6, the J gene TRBJ2-3; unclear D gene. V lost 5 bases, J lost 3 bases, and 9 bases lay in between. The CDR3 extends over 13 amino acids. Germline assignment: CDR1 SGHVS and CDR2 FNYEAQ.

This clonotype was detected a few times. The chain is built from TRBV30 and TRBJ1-3, with D unresolved. From germline, CDR1 is GTSNPN and CDR2 SVGIG (reference sequence). The germline V and J ends were trimmed by 2 bases and 3 bases, with 2 bases remaining between them. CDR3 length equals 11 residues. DNA of the CDR3: TGTGCCTGGAGTCGTGGAAACACCATATATTTT. This codes for CAWSRGNTIYF.

Many counts were recorded for this clonotype. V usage is TRBV20-1 and J usage is TRBJ2-1; D is unclear. The CDR3 spans 14 residues. V lost 3 bases, J lost 4 bases, and 13 bases lay in between. Germline-derived CDR1 and CDR2 are DFQATT and SNEGSKA (reference sequence). CDR3 in amino acids: CSARGLGRYNEQFF. The CDR3 nucleotides read TGCAGTGCTAGGGGTCTAGGAAGGTACAATGAGCAGTTCTTC.

The DNA for the CDR3 is TGTGCCAGCAGCCAAGAGGGAGGGTGGGAGCAGTACTTC. This sequence encodes CASSQEGGWEQYF. The chain employs TRBV3-1 and TRBJ2-7; the match to TRBD2 covers 7 bases. Germline V lookup: CDR1 LGHDT, CDR2 YNNKEL (reference sequence). Germline trimming cut 0 bases from V and 7 bases from J; bases unmatched to any gene: 3. This CDR3 has 13 amino acids.